This TCR beta chain came from a study of T cell responses to AZD1222 COVID-19 vaccine. The CDR3 is made up of 16 amino acids. V trimming: 3 bases; J trimming: 7 bases; junction bases outside the gene matches: 8. Germline CDR1 is KGHSH and CDR2 is LQKENI. Using immunoSEQ multiplex PCR, the repertoire was profiled, and TCRdb retains in-frame clones only, with some absent. The sample shows some 170,000 clones, 85% to 95% of them seen only once. The sequencing here drew on peripheral blood, taken 28 days after the second AZD1222 dose. The sequence came from an adult who received the AZD1222 COVID-19 vaccine. V is TRBV18 and J is TRBJ2-1; 11 bases line up with TRBD2. CDR3 amino acids: CASSPATSGIGNEQFF. The CDR3 DNA reads as TGTGCCAGCTCACCTGCGACTAGCGGGATCGGGAATGAGCAGTTCTTC.